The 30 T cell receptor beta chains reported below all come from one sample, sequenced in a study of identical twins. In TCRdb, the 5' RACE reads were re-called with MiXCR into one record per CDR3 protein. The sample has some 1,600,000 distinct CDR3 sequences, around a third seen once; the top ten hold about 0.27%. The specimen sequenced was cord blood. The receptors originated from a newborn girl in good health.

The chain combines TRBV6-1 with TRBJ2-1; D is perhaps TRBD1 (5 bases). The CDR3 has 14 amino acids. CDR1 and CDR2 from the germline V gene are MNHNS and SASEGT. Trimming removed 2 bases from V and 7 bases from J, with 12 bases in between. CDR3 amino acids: CASSERSGRNEQFF. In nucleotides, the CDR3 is TGTGCCAGCAGTGAAAGGTCAGGGCGGAATGAGCAGTTCTTC.

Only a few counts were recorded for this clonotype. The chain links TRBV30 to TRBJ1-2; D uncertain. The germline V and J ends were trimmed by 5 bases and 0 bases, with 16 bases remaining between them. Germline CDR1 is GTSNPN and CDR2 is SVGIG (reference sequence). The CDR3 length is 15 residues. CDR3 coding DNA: TGTGCCTGGGAGTTTCCGGGCCTAGCTAACTATGGCTACACCTTC. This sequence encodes CAWEFPGLANYGYTF.

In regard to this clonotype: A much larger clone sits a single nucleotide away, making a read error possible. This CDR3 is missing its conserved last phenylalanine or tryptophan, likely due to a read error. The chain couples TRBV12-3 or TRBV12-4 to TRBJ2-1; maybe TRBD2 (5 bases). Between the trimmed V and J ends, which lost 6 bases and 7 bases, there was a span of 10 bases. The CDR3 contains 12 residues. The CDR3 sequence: CASRSLANEQFV. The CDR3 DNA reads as TGTGCCAGCAGGTCCCTAGCAAATGAGCAGTTCGTC.

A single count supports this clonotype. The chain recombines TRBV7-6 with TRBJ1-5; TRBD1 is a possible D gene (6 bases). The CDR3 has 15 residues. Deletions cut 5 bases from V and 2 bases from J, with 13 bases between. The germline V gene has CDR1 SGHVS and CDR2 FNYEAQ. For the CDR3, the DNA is TGTGCCAGCAGCGTGGACAGCTTGGGCAATCAGCCCCAGCATTTT. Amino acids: CASSVDSLGNQPQHF.

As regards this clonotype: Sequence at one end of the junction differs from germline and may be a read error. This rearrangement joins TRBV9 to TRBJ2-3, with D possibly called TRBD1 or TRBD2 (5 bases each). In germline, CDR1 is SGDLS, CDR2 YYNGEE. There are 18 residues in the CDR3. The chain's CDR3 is CAGSVSPKGGPRGDTQYF. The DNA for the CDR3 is TGTGCCGGCAGCGTATCCCCAAAAGGCGGACCGAGGGGAGATACGCAGTATTTT.

Written as DNA, the CDR3 is TGTGCCAGCAGTGAACGAGGGCAGGTTCTCACCGGGGAGCTGTTTTTT. It yields the protein CASSERGQVLTGELFF. The chain recombines TRBV6-1 with TRBJ2-2; tentatively, D is TRBD2 (5 bases). Trimming stripped 2 bases from V and 4 bases from J, with 14 bases between. The CDR3 runs 16 residues. Germline CDR1 is MNHNS and CDR2 is SASEGT.

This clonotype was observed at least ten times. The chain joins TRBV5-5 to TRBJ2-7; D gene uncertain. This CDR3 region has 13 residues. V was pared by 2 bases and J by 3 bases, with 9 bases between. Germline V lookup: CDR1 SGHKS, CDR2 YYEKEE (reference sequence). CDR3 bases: TGTGCCAGCAGCTTCCAGACTGGCTACGAGCAGTACTTC. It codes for CASSFQTGYEQYF.

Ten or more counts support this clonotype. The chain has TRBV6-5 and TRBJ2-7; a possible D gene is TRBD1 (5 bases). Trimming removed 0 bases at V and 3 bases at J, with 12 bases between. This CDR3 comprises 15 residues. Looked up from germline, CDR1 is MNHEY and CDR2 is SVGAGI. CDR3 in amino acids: CASSYSYRGLYEQYF. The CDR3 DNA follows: TGTGCCAGCAGTTACTCGTATAGGGGTCTCTACGAGCAGTACTTC.

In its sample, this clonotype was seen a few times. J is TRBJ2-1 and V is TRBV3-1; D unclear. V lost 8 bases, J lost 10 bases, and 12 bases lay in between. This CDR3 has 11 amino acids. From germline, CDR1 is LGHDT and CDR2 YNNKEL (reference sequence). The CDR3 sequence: CASALDAEQFF. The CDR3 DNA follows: TGTGCCAGCGCCCTGGACGCAGAGCAGTTCTTC.

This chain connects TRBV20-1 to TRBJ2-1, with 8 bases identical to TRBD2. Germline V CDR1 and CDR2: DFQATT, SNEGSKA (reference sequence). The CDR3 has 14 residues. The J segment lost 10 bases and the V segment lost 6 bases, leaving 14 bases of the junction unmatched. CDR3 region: CSAHTSGPYGEQFF. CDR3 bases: TGCAGTGCCCATACTAGCGGTCCATATGGGGAGCAGTTCTTC.

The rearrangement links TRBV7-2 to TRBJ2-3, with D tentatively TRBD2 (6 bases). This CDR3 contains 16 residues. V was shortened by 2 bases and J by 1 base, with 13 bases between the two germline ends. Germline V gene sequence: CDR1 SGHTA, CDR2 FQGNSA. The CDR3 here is CASSLHTRRGTDTQYF. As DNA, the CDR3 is TGTGCCAGCAGCTTACACACTAGGAGGGGCACAGATACGCAGTATTTT.

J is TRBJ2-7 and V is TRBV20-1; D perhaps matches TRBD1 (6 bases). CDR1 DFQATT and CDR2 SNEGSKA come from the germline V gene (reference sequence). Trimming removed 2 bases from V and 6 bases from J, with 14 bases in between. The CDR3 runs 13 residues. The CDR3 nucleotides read TGCAGTGCTAGATACAGGGCTGGGGGCGAGCAGTACTTC. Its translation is CSARYRAGGEQYF.

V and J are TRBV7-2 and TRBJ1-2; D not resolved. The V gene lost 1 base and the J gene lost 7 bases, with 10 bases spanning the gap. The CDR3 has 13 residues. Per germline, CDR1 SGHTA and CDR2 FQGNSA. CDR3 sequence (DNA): TGTGCCAGCAGCTTAGGGGTAGGGAGTGGCTACACCTTC. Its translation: CASSLGVGSGYTF.

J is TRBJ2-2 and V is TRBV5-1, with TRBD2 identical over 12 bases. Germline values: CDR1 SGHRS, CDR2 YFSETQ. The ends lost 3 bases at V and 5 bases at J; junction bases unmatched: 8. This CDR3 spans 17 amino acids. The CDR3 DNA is TGCGCCAGCAGCTACGGACTAGCGGGAAAAGGGACCGGGGAGCTGTTTTTT. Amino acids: CASSYGLAGKGTGELFF. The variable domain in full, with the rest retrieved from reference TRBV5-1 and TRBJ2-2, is KAGVTQTPRYLIKTRGQQVTLSCSPISGHRSVSWYQQTPGQGLQFLFEYFSETQRNKGNFPGRFSGRQFSNSRSEMNVSTLELGDSALYLCASSYGLAGKGTGELFFGEGSRLTVL.

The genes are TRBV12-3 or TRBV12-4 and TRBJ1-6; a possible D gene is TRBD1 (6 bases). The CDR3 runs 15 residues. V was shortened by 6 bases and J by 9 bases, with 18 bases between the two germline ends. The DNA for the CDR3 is TGTGCCAGCAGGATACAGGGATTCAGGAGTTCACCCCTCCACTTT. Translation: CASRIQGFRSSPLHF.

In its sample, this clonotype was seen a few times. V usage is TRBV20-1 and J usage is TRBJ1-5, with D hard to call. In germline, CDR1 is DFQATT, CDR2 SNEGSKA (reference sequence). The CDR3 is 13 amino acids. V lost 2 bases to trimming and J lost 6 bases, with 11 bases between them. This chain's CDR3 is CSARSVGTQPQHF. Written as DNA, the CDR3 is TGCAGTGCTAGAAGCGTGGGTACTCAGCCCCAGCATTTT.

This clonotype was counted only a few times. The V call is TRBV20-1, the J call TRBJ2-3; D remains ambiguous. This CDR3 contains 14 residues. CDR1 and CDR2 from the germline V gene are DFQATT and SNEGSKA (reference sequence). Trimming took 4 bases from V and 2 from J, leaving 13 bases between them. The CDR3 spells CSAIRLGITDTQYF. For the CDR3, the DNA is TGCAGTGCTATACGGTTGGGTATCACAGATACGCAGTATTTT.

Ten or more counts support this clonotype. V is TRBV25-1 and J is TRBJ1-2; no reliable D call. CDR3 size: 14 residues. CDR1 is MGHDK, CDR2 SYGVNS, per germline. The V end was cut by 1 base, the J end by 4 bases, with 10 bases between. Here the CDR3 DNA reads TGTGCCAGCAGTGAATTCACACCTCCCTATGGCTACACCTTC. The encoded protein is CASSEFTPPYGYTF.

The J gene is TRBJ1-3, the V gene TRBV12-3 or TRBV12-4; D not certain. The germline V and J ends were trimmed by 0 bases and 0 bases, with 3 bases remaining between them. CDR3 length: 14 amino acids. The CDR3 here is CASSLAASGNTIYF. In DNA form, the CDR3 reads TGTGCCAGCAGTTTAGCGGCCTCTGGAAACACCATATATTTT.

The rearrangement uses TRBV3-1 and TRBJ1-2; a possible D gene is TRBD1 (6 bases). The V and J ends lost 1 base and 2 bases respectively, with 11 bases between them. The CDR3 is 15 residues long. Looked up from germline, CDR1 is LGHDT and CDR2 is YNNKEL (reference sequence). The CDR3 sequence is CASSQVRGGNYGYTF. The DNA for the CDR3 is TGTGCCAGCAGCCAAGTAAGAGGGGGGAACTATGGCTACACCTTC.

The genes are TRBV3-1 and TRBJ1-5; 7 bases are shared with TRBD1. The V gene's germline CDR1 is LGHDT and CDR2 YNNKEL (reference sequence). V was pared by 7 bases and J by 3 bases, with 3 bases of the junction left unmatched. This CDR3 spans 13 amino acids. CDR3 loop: CASTGGANQPQHF. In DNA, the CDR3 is TGTGCCAGCACAGGGGGGGCCAATCAGCCCCAGCATTTT.

CDR3 DNA sequence: TGTGCCAGCAATGGACAGGGCACCGGGGAGCTGTTTTTT. It specifies CASNGQGTGELFF. This chain uses TRBV12-3 or TRBV12-4 with TRBJ2-2; 8 bases map to TRBD1. The CDR3 loop spans 13 amino acids. Trimming removed 7 bases from V and 4 bases from J; junction bases left unmatched: 2.

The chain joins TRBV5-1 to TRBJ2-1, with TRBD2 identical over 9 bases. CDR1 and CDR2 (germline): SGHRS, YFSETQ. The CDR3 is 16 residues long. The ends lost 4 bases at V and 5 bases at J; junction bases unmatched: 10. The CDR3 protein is CASSPLSSGSDNEQFF. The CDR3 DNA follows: TGCGCCAGCAGCCCCCTTAGTAGCGGGAGTGACAATGAGCAGTTCTTC.

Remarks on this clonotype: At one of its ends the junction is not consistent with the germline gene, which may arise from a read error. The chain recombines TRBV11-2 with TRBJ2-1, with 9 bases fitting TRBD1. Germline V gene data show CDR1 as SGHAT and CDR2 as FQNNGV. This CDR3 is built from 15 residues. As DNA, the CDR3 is TGTGCCAGCAGCTCTACAGGGGGCTCCTACAATGAGCACTTCTTC. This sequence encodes CASSSTGGSYNEHFF.

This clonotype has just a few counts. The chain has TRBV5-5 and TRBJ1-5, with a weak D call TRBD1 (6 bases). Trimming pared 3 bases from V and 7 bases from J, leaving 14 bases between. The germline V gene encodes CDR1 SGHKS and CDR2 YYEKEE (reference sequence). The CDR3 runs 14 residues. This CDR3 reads CASSSKQGSQPQHF. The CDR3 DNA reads TGTGCCAGCAGCTCGAAACAGGGCAGCCAGCCCCAGCATTTT.

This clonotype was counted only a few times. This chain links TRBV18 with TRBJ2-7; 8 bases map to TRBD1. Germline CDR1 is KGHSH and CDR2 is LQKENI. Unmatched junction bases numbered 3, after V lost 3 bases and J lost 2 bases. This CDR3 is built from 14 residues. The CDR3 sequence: CASSPRGQAYEQYF. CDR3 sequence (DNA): TGTGCCAGCTCACCTCGGGGACAGGCCTACGAGCAGTACTTC.

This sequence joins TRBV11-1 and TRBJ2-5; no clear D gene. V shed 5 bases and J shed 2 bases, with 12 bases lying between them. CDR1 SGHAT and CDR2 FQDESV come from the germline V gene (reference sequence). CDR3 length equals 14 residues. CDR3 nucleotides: TGTGCCAGCAGCCAGACGGCCACACAAGAGACCCAGTACTTC. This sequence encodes CASSQTATQETQYF.

Written as DNA, the CDR3 is TGCAGTGCCAAGTCCACAGGCAATCAGCCCCAGCATTTT. Translation gives CSAKSTGNQPQHF. This chain connects TRBV20-1 to TRBJ1-5; D not certain. The CDR3 contains 13 residues. Germline CDR1 is DFQATT and CDR2 is SNEGSKA (reference sequence). Trimming removed 6 bases at V and 2 bases at J, with 11 bases between.

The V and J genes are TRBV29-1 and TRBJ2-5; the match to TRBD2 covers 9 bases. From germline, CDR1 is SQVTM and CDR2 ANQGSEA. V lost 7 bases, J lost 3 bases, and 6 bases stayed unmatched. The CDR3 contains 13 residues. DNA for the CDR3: TGCAGCGGTCTGGCTAGCGGGAAAGAGACCCAGTACTTC. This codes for CSGLASGKETQYF.

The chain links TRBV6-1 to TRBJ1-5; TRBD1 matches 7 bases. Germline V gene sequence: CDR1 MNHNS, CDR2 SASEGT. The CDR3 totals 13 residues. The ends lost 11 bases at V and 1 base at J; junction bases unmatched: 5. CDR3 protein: CAVDRVSNQPQHF. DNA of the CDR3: TGTGCCGTCGACAGGGTGAGCAATCAGCCCCAGCATTTT.